A selection of T cell receptor beta chains follows, all from one sample in a study of blood T cell repertoires in COVID-19. The table came from immunoSEQ multiplex PCR; TCRdb's copy has only in-frame clones and leaves some out. The table shows tens of thousands of clones, with about 86% occurring only once. The sample was peripheral blood. Receptors were obtained from a woman aged 70-85 years with acute or convalescent COVID-19. Both conserved end residues are part of each CDR3. Part of the rows lack a size; the others show once, few, many or a class for expanded clones.

>NA|TRBV3-1/TRBV3-2
CASSQGLLTRQRYNEQFF
>once|TRBV21-1
CASSKDPAGTGGYQPQHF
>NA|TRBV7-2
CASSKYQGRGGEQYF
>NA|TRBV7-6
CASSLVLGQGARTNEKLFF
>NA|TRBV2
CASSEGQSSGNTIYF
>NA|TRBV25-1
CASSNGGQETQYF
>NA|TRBV6-1
CASSDPGRYGYTF
>few|TRBV4-1
CASSQTGLDSPLHF
>NA|TRBV18
CASSPRQEAAPNGYTF
>NA|TRBV18
CASSLAGNEQFF
>NA|TRBV2
CASSELVPGGNTEAFF
>NA|TRBV9
CASSVVSTGELFF
>NA|TRBV19
CASSIDGYQETQYF
>medium-sized|TRBV2
CASSGQAYEQYF
>NA|TRBV9
CASSFGTSGETQYF
>NA|TRBV6-5
CASNGQMNTGELFF
>NA|TRBV24-1
CATSGSQGLSNQPQHF
>NA|TRBV7-9
CASTSGNQEYYGYTF
>NA|TRBV19
CASSGLLVGEQFF
>NA|TRBV3-1/TRBV3-2
CASSQVGSGRTRNEQFF
>once|TRBV7-9
CASSLGSAGVLDEQFF
>NA|TRBV28
CASSFSGSRNTIYF
>NA|TRBV27
CASSNGWGQSNEKLFF
>NA|TRBV11-2
CASSLGLGRYYEQYF
>once|TRBV3-1/TRBV3-2
CASSRTSGQETQYF
>NA|TRBV27
CASRPGLAGTNEQFF
>NA|TRBV19
CASSTKNRDSRKTQYF
>NA|TRBV20-1
CSALTRGYTF
>NA|TRBV5-1
CASSLGGQGGRWMNTEAFF
>NA|TRBV3-1/TRBV3-2
CASSQGGGVSDTQYF
>NA|TRBV2
CASKTSGGGSDTQYF
>NA|TRBV25-1
CASGRQGRETQYF
>NA|TRBV9
CASSRTGESSYEQYF
>once|TRBV7-9
CASSPQDRVETQYF
>NA|TRBV15
CATSLTGIGAPLHF
>NA|TRBV5-1
CASSEGALSGNTIYF
>once|TRBV4-1
CASSQHWVRSGSSYSNQPQHF
>NA|TRBV6-6
CASSYEVSSYEQYF
>NA|TRBV3-1/TRBV3-2
CASSHGSGGTNTGELFF
>NA|TRBV3-1/TRBV3-2
CASSRLASQETQYF
>NA|TRBV28
CASSGLEWGNQPQHF
>NA|TRBV5-4
CASSSRQGRSYTF
>NA|TRBV19
CASSLRGTGRIGNQPQHF
>NA|TRBV7-9
CASRNDRGQETQYF
>NA|TRBV12-3/TRBV12-4
CASSPRGTGELFF